This paragraph covers one T cell receptor beta chain sequence. The antigen this receptor binds is unknown. Base qualities are missing; no much larger clone stands one base away. The germline V gene supplies CDR1 MDHEN and CDR2 SYDVKM. V is reduced by 7 bases and J by 4 bases, leaving a spacing of 19 bases between them. Including cysteine and phenylalanine, the CDR3 has 15 amino acids. Of the read, only the CDR3 DNA is kept; its 45 bases are in frame from base 1. TCRbeta CDR3 regions were amplified from genomic DNA by means of the immunoSEQ Assay, a bias-controlled multiplex PCR. Per the original workflow: The number of nucleated cells in each sample was estimated from the amplification of reference gene primers within the assay. To quantify the absolute abundance of each unique TCRbeta CDR3 rearrangement, sequence reads were collapsed and filtered. For each sample, productive Simpson clonality was calculated as the square root of Simpson's diversity index across productive rearrangements. Held by TCRdb, this immuneACCESS table contains in-frame sequences only and omits some clones. Under half of the omission traces to an unresolved V gene where checked; the cause of the rest is unknown. Clonal size and the V and J genes are those of that table, whereas D and trimming came from the DNA. In all, the sample holds hundreds of thousands of clones, and 89% of those were seen once. Around 9.5% of the sample is held by the ten biggest clonotypes.

This specimen belongs to a study of blood T cell repertoires in COVID-19 (dated by TCRdb to 2018 to 2021). About the study as a whole: The collaborator samples originated in the United States, Italy and Spain and spanned the acute and convalescent phases of COVID-19. The prospective study material was composed of cDNA or gDNA derived from T cells, B-cell-depleted T cells, or PBMCs. Deeply sampled blood TCRbeta repertoires from subjects exposed to, actively infected with, or recovered from COVID-19 were included in the dataset. The repertoires were released in a freely available public database intended as a resource for research on the immune response to SARS-CoV-2. Samples came from the ongoing ImmuneRACE study (first 160 participants) plus 1,254 subjects from 6 global collaborators. The sample metadata nearly always contained a de-identified subject ID, COVID-19 status, age in years and sex. HLA class I and class II types, where available, came from metadata supplied by the sample provider rather than from assay-based typing.

Participants in the prospective study were aged roughly 18 to 89 years, lived in about two dozen United States geographic areas, and enrolled through a virtual design. In the prospective study, participants were assigned to cohorts based on the clinical history participants reported in a screening survey and a study questionnaire. Recovered participants in ImmuneRACE Cohort 3 were defined by two consecutive negative NP/OP PCR tests, clearance by a healthcare professional, or resolution of symptoms. In the prospective study, mobile phlebotomists collected whole blood, serum and a nasopharyngeal or oropharyngeal swab from each participant. Participants in the prospective study had the option to provide additional blood draws and questionnaires over a roughly 2-month period. Blood samples from the prospective study were shipped frozen or at room temperature prior to DNA extraction. Study-level results and caveats: Clinical and demographic metadata were provided uncurated, with the amount varying by source and participant.

Sequences were obtained from PBMCs or T cells enriched from blood (not recorded which). Recombination connected TRBV28 to TRBJ1-2; the D gene assignment is ambiguous. The TCR comes from a woman aged 35 to 49 who had recovered from COVID-19. The DNA sequence is given as TGTGCCAGCAACAAGGCCGGGATAAGTGGCTATGGCTACACCTTC. Its protein is CASNKAGISGYGYTF.